This T cell receptor beta chain was identified during a study of blood T cell repertoires in COVID-19 (dated by TCRdb to the early 2020s). Looking at the study overall: Samples from collaborators originated in the United States, Italy and Spain and spanned both the acute and convalescent phases of COVID-19. The material from the prospective study consisted of cDNA or gDNA derived from T cells, B-cell-depleted T cells, or PBMCs. Subjects who had been exposed to COVID-19, were actively infected with it, or had recovered from it provided the deeply sampled blood TCRbeta repertoires that made up the dataset. The repertoires were released in a freely available public database meant as a resource for research on the immune response to SARS-CoV-2. Samples were obtained from the ongoing ImmuneRACE study (first 160 participants) and from about 1,300 subjects provided by 6 global collaborators. Nearly every sample came with metadata listing a de-identified subject ID, COVID-19 status, age in years and sex. Where HLA class I and class II types were available, the types were taken from metadata supplied by the sample provider, not from assay-based typing.

What the research found in general, with its limitations: The amount of clinical and demographic metadata varied by source and participant and was provided uncurated.

In regard to this clone: This clone's antigen is unknown. Qualities for individual bases were not recorded, and no much larger clone is one base off.

TCRbeta CDR3 regions were amplified from genomic DNA using the immunoSEQ Assay, a bias-controlled multiplex PCR. On the study's bioinformatics: Nucleated cell counts per sample were estimated from amplification of reference gene primers within the assay. To quantify the absolute abundance of each unique TCRbeta CDR3 rearrangement, sequence reads were collapsed and filtered. For each sample, productive Simpson clonality was calculated as the square root of Simpson's diversity index across productive rearrangements. This is the immuneACCESS table as TCRdb keeps it, with only in-frame sequences that have V and J called. A part of the clones is gone; compared with another copy, unresolved V genes explain less than half, and the rest is unexplained. V and J calls and clone size follow that table, whereas D and trimming were derived from the DNA. This sample holds about 100,000 clones; approximately 91% were observed only once. Together, the top ten hold 0.85% to 1% of the sample.

Whole blood was collected in K2EDTA tubes by collaborating institutions according to the institutions' own protocols. For TCRbeta analysis, collaborator samples were shipped as frozen whole blood, as isolated PBMCs, or as DNA extracted from either sample type. From the germline V gene (reference sequence), CDR1 is PRHDT and CDR2 is FYEKMQ. Trimming removed 3 bases from V and 0 bases from J; the gene matches leave 1 base unexplained. From the cysteine up to the phenylalanine, the CDR3 has a length of 16 residues. The sequence is cut down to CDR3 DNA, 48 bases in frame from base 1. Material for sequencing was peripheral blood. The TCR comes from a man in his sixties with acute or convalescent COVID-19. This receptor chain uses TRBV13 and TRBJ2-1, with 11 middle bases fitting TRBD2. The CDR3 in this case is CASSFTSGGSYNEQFF. In nucleotide form, the sequence is TGTGCCAGCAGCTTCACTAGCGGGGGCTCCTACAATGAGCAGTTCTTC.